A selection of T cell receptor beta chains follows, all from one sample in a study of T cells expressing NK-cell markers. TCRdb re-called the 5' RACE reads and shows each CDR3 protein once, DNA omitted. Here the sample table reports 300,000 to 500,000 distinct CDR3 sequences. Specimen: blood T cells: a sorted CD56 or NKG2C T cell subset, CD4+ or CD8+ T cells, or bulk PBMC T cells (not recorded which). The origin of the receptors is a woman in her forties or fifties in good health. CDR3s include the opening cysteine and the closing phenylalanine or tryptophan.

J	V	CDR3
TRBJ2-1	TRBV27	CAASRGWSVRNEQFF
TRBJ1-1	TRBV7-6	CASSLSSAGWDTEAFF
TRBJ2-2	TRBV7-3	CASSRGLARGELFF
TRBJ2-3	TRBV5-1	CASSEDEGTDTQYF
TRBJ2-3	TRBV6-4	CASSVSTEGGTDTQYF
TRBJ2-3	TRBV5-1	CASSLDGDSTDTQYF
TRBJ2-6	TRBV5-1	CASSLHVGQGSGANVLTF
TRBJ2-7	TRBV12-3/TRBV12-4	CASSFSGGRTAYEQYF
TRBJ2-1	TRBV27	CASSLRSSGSTNEQFF
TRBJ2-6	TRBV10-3	CAIRTGQADSGANVLTF
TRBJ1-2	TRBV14	CASSQVAGARNGYTF
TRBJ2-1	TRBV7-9	CASSLADRGRLEKFF
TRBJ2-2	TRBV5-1	CASSTGQGARTGELFF
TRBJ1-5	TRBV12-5	CASGLEENQPQHF
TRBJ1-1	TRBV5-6	CASSMGQVGTEAFF
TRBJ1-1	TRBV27	CASSFWGQGETEAFF
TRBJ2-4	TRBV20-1	CSATYGTSKNIQYF
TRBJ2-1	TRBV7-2	CASSSSPAGQFF
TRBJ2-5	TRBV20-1	CSAGFSGSQETQYF
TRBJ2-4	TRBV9	CASSTEPGSVIQYF
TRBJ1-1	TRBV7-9	CASSSAAPEAFF
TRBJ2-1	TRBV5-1	CASSLAGGPSKYREQFF
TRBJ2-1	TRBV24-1	CATGSGAYNEQFF
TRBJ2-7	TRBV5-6	CASSAMKYEQYF
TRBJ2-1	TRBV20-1	CSARAESKRGEQFF
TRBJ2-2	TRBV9	CASSAHDRAGLTGELFF
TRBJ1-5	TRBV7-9	CASSLGRYQPQHF
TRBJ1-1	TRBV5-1	CASSLGAGGPPEAFF
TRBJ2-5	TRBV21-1	CASSFSTSGSQETQYF
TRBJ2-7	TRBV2	CASTLDRGYNEQYF
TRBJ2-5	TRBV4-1	CASSLSLGETQYF
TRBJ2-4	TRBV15	CATSRPEIAKNIQYF
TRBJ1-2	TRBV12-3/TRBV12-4	CASSSHSTGNGYTF
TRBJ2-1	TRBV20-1	CSARTTQWRNEQFF
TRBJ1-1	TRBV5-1	CASSSGTGGSNTEAFF
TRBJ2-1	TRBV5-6	CASSLDPGRQYNEQFF
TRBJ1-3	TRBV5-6	CASSRDRVSGNTIYF
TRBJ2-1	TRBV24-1	CATSDFPSGRGYNEQFF
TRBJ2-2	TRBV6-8	CASKGETNTGELFF
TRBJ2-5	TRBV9	CASSVGGPDSQETQYF
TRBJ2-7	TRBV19	CASSTGRNTYEQYF
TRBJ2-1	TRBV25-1	CASSRGSGGWFF
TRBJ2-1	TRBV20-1	CSGPGASGAKGGQFF
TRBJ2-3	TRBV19	CATKTASSTDTQYF
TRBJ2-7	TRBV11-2	CASGSGSSYEQYF
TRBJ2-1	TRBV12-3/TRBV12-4	CASTLPLSGRATNEQFF
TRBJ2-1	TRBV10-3	CAISETGDEQFF
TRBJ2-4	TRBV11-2	CASSSVQGGNIQYF
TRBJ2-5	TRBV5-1	CASSPGGLQETQYF
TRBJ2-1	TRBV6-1	CASSGTGSIEQFF
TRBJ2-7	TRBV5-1	CASSLGLRGEQYF
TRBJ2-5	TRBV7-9	CASSLGGLVTSRGETQYF
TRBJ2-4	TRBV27	CASSLEAVAKNIQYF
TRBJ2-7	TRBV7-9	CASSLSGLGAYEQYF
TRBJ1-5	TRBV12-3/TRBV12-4	CASSLADYGRQPQHF
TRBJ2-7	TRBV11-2	CASSLAGTNSYEQYF
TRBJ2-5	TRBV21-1	CARATGPVYQETQYF
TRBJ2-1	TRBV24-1	CATSGGPSYNEQFF
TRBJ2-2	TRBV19	CASSIVAASGELFF